The 19 T cell receptor beta chains presented below share a single source sample, sequenced in a study of T cell responses to AZD1222 COVID-19 vaccine. Generated by immunoSEQ multiplex PCR, the TCRdb table keeps only in-frame clones and is missing some. The sample records 95,000 to 110,000 clones, 75% to 90% being singletons. The sequenced sample was peripheral blood, obtained on day 0 of AZD1222 vaccination. These receptors came from an adult in good health.

The chain couples TRBV19 to TRBJ1-6, with D perhaps matching TRBD1 (5 bases). The CDR3 is 19 residues long. Trimming left V 3 bases short and J 0 bases short, with 18 bases between. Germline V gene data show CDR1 as LNHDA and CDR2 as SQIVND (reference sequence). This CDR3 is CASSIRPGRLSSYNSPLHF. CDR3 nucleotides: TGTGCCAGTAGTATTAGACCAGGGAGATTAAGCTCCTATAATTCACCCCTCCACTTT. Full variable domain (outside the CDR3, taken from reference TRBV19 and TRBJ1-6): DGGITQSPKYLFRKEGQNVTLSCEQNLNHDAMYWYRQDPGQGLRLIYYSQIVNDFQKGDIAEGYSVSREKKESFPLTVTSAQKNPTAFYLCASSIRPGRLSSYNSPLHFGNGTRLTVT.

V and J are TRBV12-3 or TRBV12-4 and TRBJ2-1, with unresolved D. The CDR3 totals 12 residues. The V end was cut by 2 bases, the J end by 14 bases, with 13 bases between. CDR3 in amino acids: CASSLPTHQKFF. In DNA form, the CDR3 reads TGTGCCAGCAGTTTACCCACCCATCAAAAGTTCTTC.

This clone was observed a few times. V gene TRBV5-4 combines with J gene TRBJ2-2; D is unresolved. The V gene lost 2 bases and the J gene lost 2 bases, with 7 bases spanning the gap. The CDR3 spans 14 residues. Germline CDR1 and CDR2: SGHNT and YYREEE (reference sequence). CDR3 loop: CASSFPGNTGELFF. DNA of the CDR3: TGTGCCAGCAGCTTCCCAGGAAACACCGGGGAGCTGTTTTTT. The variable domain in full, completed from reference TRBV5-4 and TRBJ2-2, reads ETGVTQSPTHLIKTRGQQVTLRCSSQSGHNTVSWYQQALGQGPQFIFQYYREEENGRGNFPPRFSGLQFPNYSSELNVNALELDDSALYLCASSFPGNTGELFFGEGSRLTVL.

This chain links TRBV29-1 with TRBJ2-5, with D tentatively TRBD1 or TRBD2 (5 bases each). The germline V gene has CDR1 SQVTM and CDR2 ANQGSEA. The length of the CDR3 is 16 residues. Trimming left V 5 bases short and J 1 base short, with 20 bases between. This chain's CDR3 is CSVTGASQPSQETQYF. DNA for the CDR3: TGCAGCGTTACCGGGGCCAGCCAACCCTCCCAAGAGACCCAGTACTTC.

The V call is TRBV12-3 or TRBV12-4, the J call TRBJ2-7, with 7 bases matching TRBD1. The CDR3 extends over 13 amino acids. With 5 bases clipped from V and 8 bases from J, the junction kept 9 bases outside the gene matches. This CDR3 reads CASSMDRSVKQYF. The CDR3 region has the DNA TGTGCCAGCAGTATGGACAGGAGTGTAAAGCAGTACTTC.

The J gene is TRBJ2-5, the V gene TRBV7-9; no firm D call. Between the trimmed V and J ends, which lost 0 bases and 2 bases, there was a span of 7 bases. This CDR3 has 14 residues. CDR1 is SEHNR, CDR2 FQNEAQ, per germline (reference sequence). The CDR3 DNA sequence: TGTGCCAGCAGCTTAGCGACGGCTCAAGAGACCCAGTACTTC. As protein: CASSLATAQETQYF.

The rearrangement uses TRBV19 and TRBJ2-5, with D perhaps TRBD1 (6 bases). Germline V gene data show CDR1 as LNHDA and CDR2 as SQIVND (reference sequence). This CDR3 region has 13 residues. The V gene lost 6 bases and the J gene lost 1 base, with 9 bases spanning the gap. CDR3 region: CASSRQVQETQYF. Written as DNA, the CDR3 is TGTGCCAGTAGCAGACAGGTCCAAGAGACCCAGTACTTC. Together with reference TRBV19 and TRBJ2-5, the CDR3 gives the full variable domain: DGGITQSPKYLFRKEGQNVTLSCEQNLNHDAMYWYRQDPGQGLRLIYYSQIVNDFQKGDIAEGYSVSREKKESFPLTVTSAQKNPTAFYLCASSRQVQETQYFGPGTRLLVL.

The chain links TRBV6-1 to TRBJ1-3, with D perhaps matching TRBD1 (6 bases). The CDR3 loop spans 16 amino acids. With 7 bases removed from V and 4 bases from J, the gap between germline ends came to 20 bases. Germline loops: CDR1 MNHNS, CDR2 SASEGT. DNA of the CDR3: TGTGCCAGCATTGAGGGGGGACGATTGTCCGGAAACACCATATATTTT. It yields the protein CASIEGGRLSGNTIYF.

The rearrangement uses TRBV6-2 or TRBV6-3 and TRBJ2-7; 10 bases are a match to TRBD1. With V trimmed by 5 bases and J by 2 bases, 9 bases remained unmatched. CDR3 length equals 16 residues. CDR1 is MNHEY, CDR2 SVGEGT, per germline. CDR3 protein: CASSPLGQGRAYEQYF. CDR3 sequence (DNA): TGTGCCAGCAGTCCCTTGGGACAGGGGCGGGCCTACGAGCAGTACTTC.

This clone was counted a single time. This sequence joins TRBV11-2 and TRBJ2-5; D unclear. The CDR3 contains 11 residues. The ends were cut back, 5 bases at V and 5 bases at J, with 6 bases in the middle. Germline V gene sequence: CDR1 SGHAT, CDR2 FQNNGV. The CDR3: CASSKVETQYF. CDR3 DNA: TGTGCCAGCAGCAAAGTCGAGACCCAGTACTTC.

In this sample, this clone turned up once. CDR3: CASSLQGGSTLGAFF. In nucleotides, the CDR3 is TGTGCCAGCAGTTTACAGGGAGGATCTACTCTTGGGGCTTTCTTT. This chain uses TRBV27 with TRBJ1-1; possibly TRBD1 for D (5 bases). This CDR3 has 15 residues. V was trimmed by 2 bases and J by 11 bases, leaving 21 bases between them. The V gene's germline CDR1 is MNHEY and CDR2 SMNVEV (reference sequence).

This clone was seen once. The V call is TRBV11-1, the J call TRBJ2-5; D is unclear. Trimming shortened V by 3 bases and J by 1 base, and 6 bases separated the two germline ends. In germline, CDR1 is SGHAT, CDR2 FQDESV (reference sequence). This CDR3 spans 13 amino acids. The CDR3 sequence is CASSLGSQETQYF. CDR3 DNA: TGTGCCAGCAGCTTGGGCAGCCAAGAGACCCAGTACTTC.

This chain connects TRBV3-1 (or the pseudogene TRBV3-2) to TRBJ1-6; D is unclear. V dropped 7 bases and J dropped 0 bases, with 16 bases sitting between them. This CDR3 has 17 residues. Germline V gene sequence: CDR1 LGHDT, CDR2 YNNKEL (reference sequence). DNA of the CDR3: TGTGCCAGCAACGGCGACGGCGTAAGCTCCTATAATTCACCCCTCCACTTT. Its protein is CASNGDGVSSYNSPLHF.

This clone appeared a single time. This rearrangement joins TRBV19 to TRBJ1-5; D is ambiguous. With 3 bases removed from V and 3 bases from J, the gap between germline ends came to 3 bases. CDR1 and CDR2 (germline): LNHDA, SQIVND (reference sequence). This CDR3 has 12 residues. For the CDR3, the DNA is TGTGCCAGTAGTATCCCCAATCAGCCCCAGCATTTT. Protein product: CASSIPNQPQHF.

The rearrangement joins TRBV19 to TRBJ1-5, with a possible D match to TRBD1 (6 bases). Trimming shortened V by 0 bases and J by 3 bases, and 9 bases separated the two germline ends. The V gene's germline CDR1 is LNHDA and CDR2 SQIVND (reference sequence). The CDR3 spans 15 residues. The CDR3 protein is CASSIEGGDNQPQHF. The CDR3 DNA reads as TGTGCCAGTAGTATAGAAGGGGGAGACAATCAGCCCCAGCATTTT.

In nucleotides, the CDR3 is TGCGCCAGCCTAAGGAATTCACCCCTCCACTTT. It codes for CASLRNSPLHF. The V call is TRBV23-1, the J call TRBJ1-6; D unresolved. TRBV23-1 is known as an ORF, though its function is uncertain. Trimming shortened V by 8 bases and J by 7 bases, and 6 bases separated the two germline ends. This CDR3 comprises 11 residues.

This chain uses TRBV19 with TRBJ1-5; 8 bases fit TRBD1. J gave up 6 bases and V 7 bases, and 8 bases lay outside the gene matches. Germline CDR1 reads LNHDA; CDR2 reads SQIVND (reference sequence). This CDR3 comprises 14 residues. The CDR3 loop reads CASTADRERQPQHF. Written as DNA, the CDR3 is TGTGCCAGTACTGCGGACAGGGAACGTCAGCCCCAGCATTTT.

The chain carries TRBV6-5 and TRBJ1-2, with TRBD1 as a possible D gene (5 bases). Germline V lookup: CDR1 MNHEY, CDR2 SVGAGI. Between the trimmed V and J ends, which lost 7 bases and 6 bases, there was a span of 12 bases. The CDR3 has 12 amino acids. DNA for the CDR3: TGTGCCAGCATGGGTCTGGGGGATGGCTACACCTTC. This codes for CASMGLGDGYTF.

V is TRBV11-2 and J is TRBJ2-1; D unclear. This CDR3 spans 12 amino acids. CDR1 is SGHAT, CDR2 FQNNGV, per germline. Deletions cut 5 bases from V and 7 bases from J, with 9 bases between. CDR3 protein: CASSPVVNEQFF. CDR3 sequence (DNA): TGTGCCAGCAGCCCCGTGGTAAATGAGCAGTTCTTC.